This paragraph covers one T cell receptor (beta chain) sequence. The target antigen is unknown. The data belong to a study of tumor-infiltrating lymphocytes in primary liver carcinoma. Reverse transcription of roughly 0.5 ug total RNA with a constant-region primer produced TCR beta cDNA. Slightly modified ARM-PCR, run as three nested multiplex PCR rounds, produced the TCR beta libraries. Use of TRBV1-TRBV30 forward primers with a C-beta reverse primer characterized the first two PCR rounds, which lasted 10 cycles each. TCRdb fed the multiplex PCR reads into MiXCR, producing one record per CDR3 protein. The sample lists more than 95,000 distinct CDR3 sequences, roughly 80% occurring once. Between roughly 20 and 31 mg of unsorted bulk tissue served as the source from which RNA and DNA were co-extracted. Researchers took samples from five separate regions of each tumor. CDR1 is MNHEY, CDR2 SVGAGI, per germline. CDR3 size: 16 residues. Germline trimming cut 4 bases from V and 4 bases from J; bases unmatched to any gene: 13.

Overall study results and limits: Blood fell significantly below tumors in its top-250-clone fraction (p = 0.039).

V gene TRBV6-5 combines with J gene TRBJ2-7; 7 bases line up with TRBD1. What was sequenced was liver tumor tissue from sampling region 3. Subset given: tumor region T3, left-lateral pole. The origin of this receptor is a man aged 40-55 years with primary liver carcinoma and hepatitis B virus infection. Written as DNA, the CDR3 is TGTGCCAGCAGTTCCCCACCGACACAGGGGTCTTACGAGCAGTACTTC. It encodes CASSSPPTQGSYEQYF.